In this sample, the clone carrying this T cell receptor beta chain turned up a few times. Antigen unknown. CD4+ T cells that had been cultured provided DNA sequenced with the Oncomine TCR Beta short-read assay. MiXCR was run by TCRdb on the PCR reads, yielding one entry per CDR3 protein. This sample carries roughly 24,000 distinct CDR3 sequences, approximately 37% of them seen once, and the ten largest clones take 9.5% to 13%. Specified treatment: roughly 11-day PBMC culture with coronavirus spike peptide pools or control peptides (ViraFEST assay). The data originate from a study of vaccination and CD4 T cells after COVID-19. The V end was cut by 1 base, the J end by 2 bases, with 14 bases between. The CDR3 is made up of 15 amino acids. Germline CDR1 reads DFQATT; CDR2 reads SNEGSKA (reference sequence).

The sequenced sample was CD4+ T cells from blood, cultured in vitro. The genes are TRBV20-1 and TRBJ1-2; D might be TRBD1 (6 bases). The clonotype originates from a human donor who had recovered from COVID-19. The CDR3: CSARGEGGINYGYTF. CDR3 nucleotide sequence: TGCAGTGCTAGAGGGGAAGGGGGGATCAACTATGGCTACACCTTC.